This T cell receptor (beta chain) emerged from a study of T cell responses to AZD1222 COVID-19 vaccine. The data were produced by immunoSEQ multiplex PCR, yet TCRdb's version contains in-frame clones alone and is incomplete. This table holds around 100,000 clones, approximately 92% found once. Here the sequenced sample was peripheral blood, taken on day 0 of AZD1222 vaccination. The receptor's source is an adult in good health.

The CDR3 DNA reads TGTGCCAGCAGCTTAGTTTTAGGGGCCCCCTACGAGCAGTACTTC. Encoded protein: CASSLVLGAPYEQYF. The V call is TRBV7-6, the J call TRBJ2-7; a possible D gene is TRBD1 (5 bases). The CDR3 has 15 amino acids. V dropped 1 base and J dropped 2 bases, with 12 bases sitting between them. CDR1 and CDR2 (germline): SGHVS, FNYEAQ. The full variable domain, in which reference TRBV7-6 and TRBJ2-7 provide the parts outside the CDR3, is GAGVSQSPRYKVTKRGQDVALRCDPISGHVSLYWYRQALGQGPEFLTYFNYEAQQDKSGLPNDRFSAERPEGSISTLTIQRTEQRDSAMYRCASSLVLGAPYEQYFGPGTRLTVT.